Reported below is one T cell receptor beta chain. Its antigen is unidentified. The template switching step added UMIs that contained a 6-nucleotide sample barcode. After re-calling the 5' RACE reads, TCRdb lists one entry per CDR3 protein, DNA absent. The ten most abundant clones cover roughly 5.3% of a sample with about 300,000 distinct CDR3 sequences. The data originate from a study of monozygotic twins with inflammatory bowel disease. Study findings and constraints: Compared with healthy co-twins, IBD patients showed reduced TCRbeta repertoire diversity by inverse Simpson. Evidence failed to back one strong IBD-linked signal or clonotype. A distinction between different T cell subtypes was not possible.

Per germline, CDR1 DFQATT and CDR2 SNEGSKA (reference sequence). This CDR3 is built from 16 residues. This TCR derives from a human donor with ulcerative colitis or Crohn's disease, or a healthy co-twin of an affected twin (not recorded which). V usage is TRBV20-1 and J usage is TRBJ1-6; the TRBD1 assignment by TCRdb is unverifiable without DNA. The specimen was blood. CDR3 in amino acids: CSARTPVGTVNSPLHF.